The source of this TCR beta chain is a study of blood T cell repertoires in COVID-19. As for the study in general: Researchers got acute and convalescent COVID-19 samples from the United States, Italy and Spain.

This CDR3 has 17 residues. Germline V gene lookup returns CDR1 SEHNR and CDR2 FQNEAQ (reference sequence). V dropped 4 bases and J dropped 1; count of bases not matched to a gene: 7. Here immunoSEQ multiplex PCR was the method, and the copy in TCRdb shows in-frame clones only, minus some. The sample shows 350,000 to 400,000 clones, approximately 86% of them seen only once. The chain has TRBV7-9 and TRBJ2-2; 9 nucleotides match TRBD2. The sequence was obtained from a woman in her sixties or seventies with COVID-19, enrolled during active disease. Sequenced sample: peripheral blood. This chain's CDR3 is CASSSPSTSGNTGELFF. DNA for the CDR3: TGTGCCAGCAGCTCCCCTTCGACTAGCGGGAACACCGGGGAGCTGTTTTTT.